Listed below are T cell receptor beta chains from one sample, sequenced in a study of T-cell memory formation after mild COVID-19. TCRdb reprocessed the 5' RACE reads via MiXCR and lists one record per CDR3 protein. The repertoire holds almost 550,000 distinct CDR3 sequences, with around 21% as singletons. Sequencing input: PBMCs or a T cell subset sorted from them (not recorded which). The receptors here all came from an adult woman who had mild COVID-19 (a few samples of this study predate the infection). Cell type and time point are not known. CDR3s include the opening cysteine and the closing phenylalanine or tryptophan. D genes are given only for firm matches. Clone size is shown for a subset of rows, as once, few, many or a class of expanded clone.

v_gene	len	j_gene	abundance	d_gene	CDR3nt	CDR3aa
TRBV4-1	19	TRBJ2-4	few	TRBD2	TGCGCCAGCAGCCCCGGACTAGCGGGGGGGCCCCTAGCCAAAAACATTCAGTACTTC	CASSPGLAGGPLAKNIQYF
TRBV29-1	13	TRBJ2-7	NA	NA	TGCAGCGTTTTAAGGGGGAGTGGATACGAGCAGTACTTC	CSVLRGSGYEQYF
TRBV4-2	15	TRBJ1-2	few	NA	TGTGCCAGCAGCCAAGGGGTCTATATCGGCTATGGCTACACCTTC	CASSQGVYIGYGYTF
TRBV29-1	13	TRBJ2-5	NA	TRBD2	TGCAGCGTTGAAGCGGGAGGGCTTGAGACCCAGTACTTC	CSVEAGGLETQYF
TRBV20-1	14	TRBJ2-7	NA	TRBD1	TGCAGTGCTGACCGGGACAGGGAGGCCTACGAGCAGTACTTC	CSADRDREAYEQYF
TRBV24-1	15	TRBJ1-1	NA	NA	TGTGCCACCAGTGAAGGAGGAGGAGTACACTCTGAAGCTTTCTTT	CATSEGGGVHSEAFF
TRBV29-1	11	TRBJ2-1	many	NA	TGCAGCGCAGCCAAGGGGAATGAGCAGTTCTTC	CSAAKGNEQFF
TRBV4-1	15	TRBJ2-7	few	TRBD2	TGCGCCAGCAGCCAAGATCTTCGGGGCGGGGGCGAGCAGTACTTC	CASSQDLRGGGEQYF
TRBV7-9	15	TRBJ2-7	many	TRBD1	TGTGCCAGCAGCCCAACCGGGACAGGAGCCTACGAGCAGTACTTC	CASSPTGTGAYEQYF
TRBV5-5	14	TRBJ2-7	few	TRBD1	TGTGCCAGCAGCCGGGGACAGGGCGCCTACGAGCAGTACTTC	CASSRGQGAYEQYF
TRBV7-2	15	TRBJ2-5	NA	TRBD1	TGTGCCAGCAGCAGCCGGACAGGGGGCTTAAAGACCCAGTACTTC	CASSSRTGGLKTQYF